This T cell receptor beta chain stems from a study of blood T cell repertoires in COVID-19 (TCRdb year 2020). With regard to the full study: Samples covering the acute and convalescent phases of COVID-19 were provided by collaborators in the United States, Italy and Spain. Where HLA class I and class II types were available, the types were taken from metadata supplied by the sample provider, not from assay-based typing. Samples came from the ongoing ImmuneRACE study (first 160 participants) plus 1,254 subjects from 6 global collaborators. The prospective study material was composed of cDNA or gDNA derived from T cells, B-cell-depleted T cells, or PBMCs. A de-identified subject ID, COVID-19 status, age in years and sex were almost always included in the sample metadata. A freely available public database, intended as a resource for researchers studying the immune response to SARS-CoV-2, is where the repertoires were released. The dataset comprised deeply sampled blood TCRbeta repertoires from subjects exposed to, actively infected with, or recovered from COVID-19. Points the paper makes about the study in general: The amount of clinical and demographic metadata varied by source and participant and was provided uncurated.

Collaborating institutions collected whole blood in K2EDTA tubes following their own protocols. For TCRbeta analysis, collaborators shipped samples in one of three forms: frozen whole blood, isolated PBMCs, or DNA extracted from either of those sample types. The CDR3 sequence holds 15 residues, the cysteine and phenylalanine included. Only the CDR3 portion is preserved as DNA: 45 bases, with reading frame beginning at the first base. From a lookup of the germline V gene (reference sequence), CDR1 and CDR2 are MNHEY and SMNVEV. Germline trimming amounts to 2 bases on V and 5 bases on J, with 5 as the count of junction bases outside the gene matches. TCRbeta CDR3 regions were amplified from genomic DNA by means of the immunoSEQ Assay, a bias-controlled multiplex PCR. The study's own analysis went as follows. The number of nucleated cells in each sample was estimated from the amplification of reference gene primers within the assay. To quantify the absolute abundance of each unique TCRbeta CDR3 rearrangement, sequence reads were collapsed and filtered. Productive Simpson clonality was computed per sample as the square root of Simpson's diversity index over productive rearrangements. The table comes from immuneACCESS by way of TCRdb, which keeps in-frame sequences with V and J called. Part of the clones is missing from these tables; in studies checked, under half for an unresolved V gene and the rest for unknown reasons. For V, J and clone size, that table is used; D and trimming come from the DNA. For this sample there are 65,000 to 75,000 clones; roughly 84% appear just once. The top ten clones comprise approximately 40% of the sample.

As concerns this clone: Its target antigen remains unknown. The input lacks base qualities; no much larger clone sits a single base away.

What was sequenced was peripheral blood. The chain links TRBV27 with TRBJ2-2, with 7 bases in between that match TRBD2. The TCR originated in a man aged 80 or over with acute or convalescent COVID-19. CDR3 loop: CASSLGRGSTGELFF. Here is the DNA: TGTGCCAGCAGTTTAGGGAGGGGTTCAACCGGGGAGCTGTTTTTT.